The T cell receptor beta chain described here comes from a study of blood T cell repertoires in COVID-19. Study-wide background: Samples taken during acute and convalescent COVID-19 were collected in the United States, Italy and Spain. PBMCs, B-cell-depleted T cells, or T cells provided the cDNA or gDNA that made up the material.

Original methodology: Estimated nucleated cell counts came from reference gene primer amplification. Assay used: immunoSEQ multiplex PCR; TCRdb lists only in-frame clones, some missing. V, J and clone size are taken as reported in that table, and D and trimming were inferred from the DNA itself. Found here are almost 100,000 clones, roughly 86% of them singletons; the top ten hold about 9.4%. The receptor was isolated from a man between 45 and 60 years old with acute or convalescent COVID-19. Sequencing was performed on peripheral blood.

DNA of the CDR3: TGTGCCAGCAGCGTAGATTATAGCACTGAAGCTTTCTTT. This sequence encodes CASSVDYSTEAFF. The chain carries TRBV9 and TRBJ1-1, with unresolved D. Germline lookup yields CDR1 SGDLS and CDR2 YYNGEE. The CDR3 runs to 13 residues. V lost 0 bases to trimming and J lost 4 bases, with 7 bases between them.